This T cell receptor beta chain stems from a study of cytomegalovirus exposure and HLA in healthy donors. Study results and limitations: Accurate predictions that matched the HLA-A and HLA-B alleles of most subjects were reportedly made from TCR beta sequences. Available immune exposure information covered CMV serostatus only.

In the PCR, 60 Vbeta and 13 Jbeta primers were used. This table comes from immunoSEQ multiplex PCR, and its TCRdb copy is limited to in-frame clones, with some not included. There are some 150,000 clones in the sample; 70% to 80% occur only once, and 2% to 2.5% lies in the top ten. This cohort consisted of healthy bone marrow donors. Regarding this clone: Its specificity is unknown.

The clonotype comes from a woman aged 55-70 years in good health and CMV-seropositive. Sequencing was performed on PBMCs.

This CDR3 is CASNLRNEQFF. The CDR3 DNA reads TGTGCCAGCAACCTGCGCAATGAGCAGTTCTTC. The chain combines TRBV7-9 with TRBJ2-1; D gene ambiguous. CDR3 size: 11 residues. V was cut by 7 bases and J by 6 bases, with 7 bases left in between. The V gene's germline CDR1 is SEHNR and CDR2 FQNEAQ (reference sequence).